A single sample gave rise to the 22 T cell receptor beta chains below, sequenced in a study of blood T cell repertoires in COVID-19. Sequencing was performed with immunoSEQ multiplex PCR; in TCRdb, only in-frame clones are kept and a portion is missing. The table lists 150,000 to 200,000 clones, around 82% of them singletons. Sequencing input: peripheral blood. These receptors all come from a human donor with acute or convalescent COVID-19. The donor label of this sample is uncertain.

This rearrangement joins TRBV29-1 to TRBJ2-7; 15 positions agree with TRBD2. Germline V gene lookup returns CDR1 SQVTM and CDR2 ANQGSEA. The CDR3 spans 16 residues. V gave up 5 bases and J gave up 2 bases; unmatched junction bases: 7. CDR3 protein: CSVRAGLAGGTYEQYF. CDR3 nucleotides: TGCAGCGTTAGGGCCGGACTAGCGGGAGGGACCTACGAGCAGTACTTC.

This chain joins TRBV5-1 and TRBJ2-3; 7 nucleotides align to TRBD1. There are 13 residues in the CDR3. Germline V CDR1 and CDR2: SGHRS, YFSETQ. Trimming cost V 7 bases and J 4 bases; bases outside gene matches: 6. The CDR3 region is CASGGQGADTQYF. The CDR3 nucleotides are TGCGCCAGCGGCGGTCAGGGGGCAGATACGCAGTATTTT.

In this sample, this clone turned up once. This chain links TRBV10-3 with TRBJ2-1; D is possibly TRBD2 (7 bases). The CDR3 runs to 15 residues. Between the trimmed V and J ends, which lost 6 bases and 0 bases, there was a span of 12 bases. Per germline, CDR1 ENHRY and CDR2 SYGVKD. The CDR3 protein is CAIRLGGRSYNEQFF. The DNA for the CDR3 is TGTGCCATCAGATTGGGGGGGCGCTCCTACAATGAGCAGTTCTTC.

The rearrangement uses TRBV5-3 and TRBJ2-2, with D unclear. TRBV5-3 is sorted into the ORF group, with uncertain function. V dropped 4 bases and J dropped 4 bases, with 11 bases sitting between them. The CDR3 has 14 amino acids. CDR3 DNA: TGTGCCAGAAGCGTAACTACCATCACCGGGGAGCTGTTTTTT. Its protein is CARSVTTITGELFF.

The table lists this clone with a count of one. The gene calls are TRBV9 and TRBJ2-3; 7 nucleotides agree with TRBD1. The germline CDR1 and CDR2 sequences are SGDLS and YYNGEE. The ends lost 3 bases at V and 2 bases at J; junction bases unmatched: 9. The CDR3 has 16 amino acids. CDR3 coding DNA: TGTGCCAGCAGCGCCAGGGGGACGTACCTCACAGATACGCAGTATTTT. As protein: CASSARGTYLTDTQYF.

This clone was observed a handful of times. The V call is TRBV28, the J call TRBJ1-2; 10 bases align to TRBD1. The CDR3 has 13 amino acids. Germline V CDR1 and CDR2: MDHEN, SYDVKM. The J segment lost 9 bases and the V segment lost 8 bases, leaving 9 bases of the junction unmatched. The CDR3 region has the DNA TGTGCCAGCCACACGGGACAGGGGAATCGCTACACCTTC. Translating gives CASHTGQGNRYTF.

V usage is TRBV28 and J usage is TRBJ2-7; 11 bases are a match to TRBD2. V shed 5 bases, J shed 0 bases, and the junction held 3 bases outside the gene matches. Germline CDR1 and CDR2: MDHEN and SYDVKM. This CDR3 comprises 15 residues. CDR3 loop: CASSVGTSGSYEQYF. DNA for the CDR3: TGTGCCAGCAGTGTCGGGACTAGCGGCTCCTACGAGCAGTACTTC.

This chain joins TRBV28 and TRBJ2-3; 7 bases map to TRBD1. Looked up from germline, CDR1 is MDHEN and CDR2 is SYDVKM. Trimming took 4 bases from V and 1 from J; bases not matched to a gene: 5. This CDR3 is 15 amino acids long. The CDR3 sequence: CASSSPTGRTDTQYF. CDR3 in DNA: TGTGCCAGCAGTTCCCCGACAGGGCGCACAGATACGCAGTATTTT.

V and J are TRBV27 and TRBJ2-5; no definite D call. The CDR3 covers 13 residues. The germline CDR1 and CDR2 sequences are MNHEY and SMNVEV (reference sequence). Between the trimmed V and J ends, which lost 3 bases and 5 bases, there was a span of 10 bases. CDR3: CASSFASRETQYF. CDR3 bases: TGTGCCAGCAGTTTTGCGAGTCGGGAGACCCAGTACTTC.

J is TRBJ2-2 and V is TRBV5-1, with 8 bases identical to TRBD1. From germline, CDR1 is SGHRS and CDR2 YFSETQ. Trimming removed 2 bases from V and 7 bases from J; junction bases left unmatched: 7. This CDR3 has 15 residues. The CDR3 region has the DNA TGCGCCAGCAGCTTCGACAGGGGTGAAGACGGGGAGCTGTTTTTT. This gives the protein CASSFDRGEDGELFF.

The chain links TRBV7-8 to TRBJ2-7; 10 bases align to TRBD2. Per the germline V gene, CDR1 is SGHVS and CDR2 is FQNEAQ. CDR3 length: 15 amino acids. Trimming took 4 bases from V and 3 from J; bases not matched to a gene: 6. The CDR3 DNA reads TGTGCCAGCAGCTCGCTAGCGGGAGAAGTCTACGAGCAGTACTTC. It translates to CASSSLAGEVYEQYF. The full variable domain, completed using reference TRBV7-8 and TRBJ2-7, is GAGVSQSPRYKVAKRGQDVALRCDPISGHVSLFWYQQALGQGPEFLTYFQNEAQLDKSGLPSDRFFAERPEGSVSTLKIQRTQQEDSAVYLCASSSLAGEVYEQYFGPGTRLTVT.

This clone was picked up a small number of times. This rearrangement joins TRBV11-2 to TRBJ2-2, with 8 bases that match TRBD1. This CDR3 has 15 amino acids. V lost 5 bases, J lost 6 bases, and 8 bases stayed unmatched. CDR1 and CDR2 (germline): SGHAT, FQNNGV. The CDR3 loop is CASSPRAGGSGELFF. The CDR3 region has the DNA TGTGCCAGCAGCCCTAGGGCAGGGGGCTCCGGGGAGCTGTTTTTT.

J is TRBJ1-2 and V is TRBV2, with 7 bases lining up with TRBD1. This CDR3 is built from 15 residues. V gave up 6 bases and J gave up 4 bases; unmatched junction bases: 11. Per germline, CDR1 SNHLY and CDR2 FYNNEI. The CDR3: CASREGQTRVYGYTF. CDR3 bases: TGTGCCAGCAGAGAGGGACAGACGAGAGTCTATGGCTACACCTTC.

CDR3 DNA: TGTGCCAGCAGTGAATCCAGGGTTGGCAATCAGCCCCAGCATTTT. It yields the protein CASSESRVGNQPQHF. This rearrangement joins TRBV6-1 to TRBJ1-5, with D possibly matching TRBD1 (5 bases). The CDR3 totals 15 residues. V was shortened by 2 bases and J by 2 bases, with 10 bases between the two germline ends. Germline CDR1 and CDR2: MNHNS and SASEGT.

The V and J genes are TRBV6-5 and TRBJ1-4; D may be TRBD1 (6 bases). CDR3 length: 16 residues. The germline V gene encodes CDR1 MNHEY and CDR2 SVGAGI. V lost 0 bases to trimming and J lost 8 bases, with 16 bases between them. CDR3 residues: CASSYSQAGEGEKLFF. CDR3 nucleotides: TGTGCCAGCAGTTACTCGCAGGCAGGGGAAGGCGAAAAACTGTTTTTT.

The V gene is TRBV9, the J gene TRBJ2-5; 8 positions match TRBD2. The V gene end was trimmed by 0 bases and the J gene end by 5 bases; junction bases not matched to a gene: 9. This CDR3 spans 16 amino acids. The V gene's germline CDR1 is SGDLS and CDR2 YYNGEE. The CDR3 loop reads CASSVGDSGVGETQYF. The CDR3 nucleotides are TGTGCCAGCAGCGTAGGGGATAGCGGGGTGGGGGAGACCCAGTACTTC.

The chain combines TRBV2 with TRBJ2-3; maybe TRBD2 (5 bases). Looked up from germline, CDR1 is SNHLY and CDR2 is FYNNEI. The V gene lost 4 bases and the J gene lost 2 bases, with 10 bases spanning the gap. This CDR3 spans 14 amino acids. This CDR3 is CASSGTLATDTQYF. For the CDR3, the DNA is TGTGCCAGCAGTGGTACTCTAGCCACAGATACGCAGTATTTT.

The chain carries TRBV3-1 (or the pseudogene TRBV3-2) and TRBJ1-2, with a weak D call TRBD1 (5 bases). The germline gives CDR1 LGHDT, CDR2 YNNKEL (reference sequence). The CDR3 loop spans 16 amino acids. Trimming took off 4 bases at V and 3 bases at J, with 18 bases between the two ends. The CDR3 protein is CASSLSQDSKYYGYTF. The DNA for the CDR3 is TGTGCCAGCAGCCTCTCGCAAGACAGCAAATACTATGGCTACACCTTC.

This rearrangement joins TRBV6-5 to TRBJ1-1, with D hard to call. The ends were cut back, 1 base at V and 0 bases at J, with 3 bases in the middle. The CDR3 runs 13 residues. Germline CDR1 reads MNHEY; CDR2 reads SVGAGI. CDR3 bases: TGTGCCAGCAGTTACTATATGAACACTGAAGCTTTCTTT. Protein sequence: CASSYYMNTEAFF.

The J gene is TRBJ2-1, the V gene TRBV11-2, with D uncertain. V shed 8 bases and J shed 6 bases, with 14 bases lying between them. The CDR3 totals 13 residues. Germline-derived CDR1 and CDR2 are SGHAT and FQNNGV. The DNA for the CDR3 is TGTGCCAGCTCCCTGGGCAGTCCCAATGAGCAGTTCTTC. This encodes CASSLGSPNEQFF.

Note on this clone: A junction end diverges from the germline sequence, so it may reflect a read error. The chain is built from TRBV5-1 and TRBJ2-5; 9 bases match TRBD1. CDR3 length equals 15 residues. Germline loops: CDR1 SGHRS, CDR2 YFSETQ. The DNA of the CDR3 is TGCGCCAACAGCGAGTGGGGACAGGGAAGAGAGACCCAGTACTTC. Protein: CANSEWGQGRETQYF.

The rearrangement links TRBV5-1 to TRBJ2-7; 7 nucleotides match TRBD2. The CDR3 consists of 14 residues. Germline V gene data show CDR1 as SGHRS and CDR2 as YFSETQ. Unmatched junction bases numbered 7, after V lost 3 bases and J lost 4 bases. CDR3 residues: CASSSSGGLYEQYF. The CDR3 nucleotides read TGCGCCAGCAGCTCTTCGGGGGGACTTTACGAGCAGTACTTC.